This T cell receptor beta chain was sequenced for a study of T cells in Graves' hyperthyroidism and ophthalmopathy. Clinicians diagnosed patients from clinical symptoms, serum thyroxine and TRAb, thyroid ultrasound and orbital computed tomography. Amplification targeted TCR beta CDR3 regions from RNA transcripts. The TCR CDR3 first-round RT-PCR relied on the HTBI primer set. TCRdb analysed the multiplex PCR reads with MiXCR anew, one entry per CDR3 protein. The sample lists about 300,000 distinct CDR3 sequences; roughly a fifth were seen once. Material for sequencing was blood. The source is a man aged 50 to 60 with Graves' ophthalmopathy.

The CDR3 sequence is CASSVTGDETQYF. The CDR3 DNA reads TGTGCCAGCAGCGTGACAGGGGACGAGACCCAGTACTTC. The V call is TRBV9, the J call TRBJ2-5, with 8 bases matching TRBD1. Per germline, CDR1 SGDLS and CDR2 YYNGEE. Trimming removed 2 bases from V and 5 bases from J; junction bases left unmatched: 2. The CDR3 has 13 residues.